This T cell receptor (beta chain) is from a study of blood T cell repertoires in COVID-19. Study in general: PBMCs, B-cell-depleted T cells, or T cells provided the cDNA or gDNA that made up the material.

Method: immunoSEQ multiplex PCR; TCRdb's copy keeps in-frame clones and lacks some. The sample carries 200,000 to 250,000 clones, more than 70% recorded once. The clonotype originates from a woman in her sixties with acute or convalescent COVID-19. Material for sequencing was peripheral blood.

As DNA, the CDR3 is TGCAGTGCTAGTCAAGACAGGGGAAGTCAGCCCCAGCATTTT. Its protein is CSASQDRGSQPQHF. The chain has TRBV20-1 and TRBJ1-5; 8 bases match TRBD1. The CDR3 sequence is 14 residues long. The germline CDR1 and CDR2 sequences are DFQATT and SNEGSKA (reference sequence). The V and J ends lost 3 bases and 6 bases, in that order; junction bases with no gene match: 7.